This T cell receptor beta chain was captured in a study of blood T cell repertoires in COVID-19. About the study: COVID-19 samples, acute and convalescent, were from the United States, Italy and Spain. Sample material is recorded as cDNA or gDNA derived from T cells, B-cell-depleted T cells, or PBMCs.

Per the study methods: It was from reference gene primer amplification that nucleated cell counts were estimated. Assay: immunoSEQ multiplex PCR; the TCRdb copy retains only in-frame clones and omits some. V, J and clone size are those of that table, while D and trimming were read from the DNA. The data contain about 300,000 clones, around 90% of them singletons. This TCR derives from a man in his 70s with acute or convalescent COVID-19. Sequencing was performed on peripheral blood.

The CDR3 nucleotides read TGCAGCGTTGTCGAGGGCATGAACACTGAAGCTTTCTTT. Translation: CSVVEGMNTEAFF. The rearrangement links TRBV29-1 to TRBJ1-1; D gene uncertain. The germline CDR1 and CDR2 sequences are SQVTM and ANQGSEA. This CDR3 is built from 13 residues. The V gene lost 4 bases and the J gene lost 0 bases, with 9 bases spanning the gap.